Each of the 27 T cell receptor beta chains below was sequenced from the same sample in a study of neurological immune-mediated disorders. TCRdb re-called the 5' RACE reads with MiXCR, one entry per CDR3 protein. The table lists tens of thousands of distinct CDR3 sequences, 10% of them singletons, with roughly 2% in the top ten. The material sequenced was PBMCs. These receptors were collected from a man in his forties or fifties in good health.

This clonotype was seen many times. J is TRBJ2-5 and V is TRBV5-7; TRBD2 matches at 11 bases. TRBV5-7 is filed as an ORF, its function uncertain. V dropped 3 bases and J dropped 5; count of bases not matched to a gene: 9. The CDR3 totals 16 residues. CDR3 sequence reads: CASSWGTSGSRETQYF. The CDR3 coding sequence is TGTGCCAGCAGCTGGGGTACTAGCGGGAGTCGGGAGACCCAGTACTTC.

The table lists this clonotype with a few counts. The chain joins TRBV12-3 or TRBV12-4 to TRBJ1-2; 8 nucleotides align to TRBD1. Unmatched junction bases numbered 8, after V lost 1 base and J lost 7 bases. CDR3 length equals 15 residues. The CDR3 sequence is CASSLGFGTGRGYTF. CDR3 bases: TGTGCCAGCAGTTTAGGGTTTGGGACAGGACGTGGCTACACCTTC.

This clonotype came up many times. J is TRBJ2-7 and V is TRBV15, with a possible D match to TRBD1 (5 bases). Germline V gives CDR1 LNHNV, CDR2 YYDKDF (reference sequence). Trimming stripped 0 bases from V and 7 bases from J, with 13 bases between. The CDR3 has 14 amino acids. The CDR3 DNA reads TGTGCCACCAGCAGAGATCCAGGGTCTGGGGAGCAGTACTTC. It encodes CATSRDPGSGEQYF.

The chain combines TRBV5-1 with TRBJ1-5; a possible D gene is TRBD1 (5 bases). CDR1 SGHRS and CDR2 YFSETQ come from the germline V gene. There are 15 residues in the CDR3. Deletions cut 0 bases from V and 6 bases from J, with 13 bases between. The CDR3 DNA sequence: TGCGCCAGCAGCTTGGGACAGTGGTCTGGTCAGCCCCAGCATTTT. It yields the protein CASSLGQWSGQPQHF. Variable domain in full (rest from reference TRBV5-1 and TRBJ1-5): KAGVTQTPRYLIKTRGQQVTLSCSPISGHRSVSWYQQTPGQGLQFLFEYFSETQRNKGNFPGRFSGRQFSNSRSEMNVSTLELGDSALYLCASSLGQWSGQPQHFGDGTRLSIL.

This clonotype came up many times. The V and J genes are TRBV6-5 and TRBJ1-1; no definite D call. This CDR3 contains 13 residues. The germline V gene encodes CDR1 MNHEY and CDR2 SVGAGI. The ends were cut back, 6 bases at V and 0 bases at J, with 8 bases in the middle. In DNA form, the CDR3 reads TGTGCCAGCAGCCCAGGTCTGAACACTGAAGCTTTCTTT. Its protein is CASSPGLNTEAFF.

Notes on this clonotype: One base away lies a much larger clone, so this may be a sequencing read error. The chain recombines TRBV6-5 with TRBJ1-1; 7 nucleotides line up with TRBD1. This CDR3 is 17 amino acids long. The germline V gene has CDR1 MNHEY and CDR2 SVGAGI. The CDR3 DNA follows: TGTGCCAGCAGTCACTCCGTGACAGGGAACGTGAACACTGAAGCTTTCTTT. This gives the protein CASSHSVTGNVNTEAFF.

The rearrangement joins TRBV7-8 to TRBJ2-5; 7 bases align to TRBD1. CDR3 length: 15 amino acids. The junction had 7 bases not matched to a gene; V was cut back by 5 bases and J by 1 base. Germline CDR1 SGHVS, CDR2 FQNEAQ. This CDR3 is CASSPLTGPQETQYF. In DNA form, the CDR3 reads TGTGCCAGCAGCCCCCTGACAGGGCCCCAAGAGACCCAGTACTTC.

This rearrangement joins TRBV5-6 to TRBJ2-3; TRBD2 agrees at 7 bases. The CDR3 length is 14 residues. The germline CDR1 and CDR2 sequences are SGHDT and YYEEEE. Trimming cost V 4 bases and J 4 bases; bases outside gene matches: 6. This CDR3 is CASSLGLGADTQYF. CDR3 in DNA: TGTGCCAGCAGCCTCGGACTAGGTGCAGATACGCAGTATTTT.

The CDR3 protein is CASRDPSFRYDEQFF. CDR3 bases: TGTGCCAGCCGGGACCCGTCCTTTCGGTATGATGAGCAGTTCTTC. The rearrangement uses TRBV28 and TRBJ2-1; D assignment may be TRBD1 or TRBD2 (5 bases each). The CDR3 extends over 15 amino acids. The germline V gene has CDR1 MDHEN and CDR2 SYDVKM. The germline V and J ends were trimmed by 8 bases and 8 bases, with 22 bases remaining between them.

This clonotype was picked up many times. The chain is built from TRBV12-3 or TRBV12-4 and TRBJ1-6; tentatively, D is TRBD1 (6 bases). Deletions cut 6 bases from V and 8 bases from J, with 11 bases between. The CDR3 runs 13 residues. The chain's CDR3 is CASSYGGDSPLHF. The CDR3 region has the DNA TGTGCCAGCAGCTATGGGGGCGATTCACCCCTCCACTTT.

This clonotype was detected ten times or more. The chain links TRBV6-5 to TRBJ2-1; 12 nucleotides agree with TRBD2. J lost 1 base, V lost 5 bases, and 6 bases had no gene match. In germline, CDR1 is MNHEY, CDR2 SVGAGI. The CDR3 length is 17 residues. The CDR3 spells CASSNLAGGISYNEQFF. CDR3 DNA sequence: TGTGCCAGCAGTAATCTAGCGGGAGGGATTTCCTACAATGAGCAGTTCTTC.

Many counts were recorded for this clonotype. The CDR3 spells CASSLALISRGTDTQYF. CDR3 sequence (DNA): TGTGCCAGCAGTTTAGCCCTCATCTCTCGGGGCACAGATACGCAGTATTTT. This sequence joins TRBV12-3 or TRBV12-4 and TRBJ2-3; D gene unclear. CDR3 length: 17 residues. Trimming cost V 0 bases and J 1 base, with 14 bases left between them.

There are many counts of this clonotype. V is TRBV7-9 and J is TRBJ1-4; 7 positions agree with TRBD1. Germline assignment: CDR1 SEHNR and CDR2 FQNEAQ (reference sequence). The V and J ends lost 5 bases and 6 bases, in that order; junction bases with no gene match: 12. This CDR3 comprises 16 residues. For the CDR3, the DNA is TGTGCCAGCAGCCCCCCAGGAGGGGGCATAGATGAAAAACTGTTTTTT. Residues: CASSPPGGGIDEKLFF.

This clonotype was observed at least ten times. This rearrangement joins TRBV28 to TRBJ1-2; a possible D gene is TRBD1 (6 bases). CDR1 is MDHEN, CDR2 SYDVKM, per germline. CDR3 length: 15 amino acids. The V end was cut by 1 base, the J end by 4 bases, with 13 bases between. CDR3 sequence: CASSLLLGGGYGYTF. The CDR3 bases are TGTGCCAGCAGTTTATTGCTGGGGGGCGGCTATGGCTACACCTTC.

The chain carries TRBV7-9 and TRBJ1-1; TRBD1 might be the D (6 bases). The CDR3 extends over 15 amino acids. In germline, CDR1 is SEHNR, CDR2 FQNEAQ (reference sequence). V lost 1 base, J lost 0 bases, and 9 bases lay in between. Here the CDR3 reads CASSLVGGMNTEAFF. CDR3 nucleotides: TGTGCCAGCAGCTTAGTAGGGGGGATGAACACTGAAGCTTTCTTT.

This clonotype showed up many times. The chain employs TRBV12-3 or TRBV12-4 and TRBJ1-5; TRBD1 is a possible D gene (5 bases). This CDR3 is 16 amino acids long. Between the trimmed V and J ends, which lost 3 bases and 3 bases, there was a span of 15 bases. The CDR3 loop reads CASSLSGAPLNQPQHF. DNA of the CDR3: TGTGCCAGCAGTTTGTCCGGGGCCCCCCTCAATCAGCCCCAGCATTTT.

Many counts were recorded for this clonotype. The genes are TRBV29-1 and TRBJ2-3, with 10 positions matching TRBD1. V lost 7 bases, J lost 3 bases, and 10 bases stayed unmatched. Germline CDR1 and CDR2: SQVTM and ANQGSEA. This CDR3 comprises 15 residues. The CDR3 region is CSADSTGGLTDTQYF. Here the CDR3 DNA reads TGCAGCGCTGATTCGACAGGGGGCCTGACAGATACGCAGTATTTT.

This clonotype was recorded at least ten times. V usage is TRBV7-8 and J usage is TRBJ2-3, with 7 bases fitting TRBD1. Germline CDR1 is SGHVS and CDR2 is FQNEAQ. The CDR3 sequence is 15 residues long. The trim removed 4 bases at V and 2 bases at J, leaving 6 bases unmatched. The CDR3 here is CASSSRDRPTDTQYF. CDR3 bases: TGTGCCAGCAGCTCCCGGGACAGACCCACAGATACGCAGTATTTT.

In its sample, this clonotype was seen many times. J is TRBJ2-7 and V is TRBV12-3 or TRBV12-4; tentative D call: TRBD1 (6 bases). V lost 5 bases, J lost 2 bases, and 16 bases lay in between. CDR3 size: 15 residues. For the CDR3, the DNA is TGTGCCAGCAGTGCCTGGGAACAGGGTACCTACGAGCAGTACTTC. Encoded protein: CASSAWEQGTYEQYF.

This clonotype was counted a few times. Here the CDR3 reads CASSQSGGNYGYTF. CDR3 DNA: TGTGCCAGCAGCCAATCCGGGGGGAACTATGGCTACACCTTC. The rearrangement links TRBV16 to TRBJ1-2; a possible D gene is TRBD1 (5 bases). V lost 0 bases and J 2 bases, leaving 7 bases between the germline ends. The CDR3 contains 14 residues. Germline loops: CDR1 KGHSY, CDR2 FQNENV.

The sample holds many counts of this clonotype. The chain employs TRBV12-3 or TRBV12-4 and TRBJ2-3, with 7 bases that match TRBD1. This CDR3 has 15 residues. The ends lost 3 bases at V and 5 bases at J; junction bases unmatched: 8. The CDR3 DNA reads TGTGCCAGCAGTTTTATGCAGGCAGGGGGAGATACGCAGTATTTT. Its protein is CASSFMQAGGDTQYF.

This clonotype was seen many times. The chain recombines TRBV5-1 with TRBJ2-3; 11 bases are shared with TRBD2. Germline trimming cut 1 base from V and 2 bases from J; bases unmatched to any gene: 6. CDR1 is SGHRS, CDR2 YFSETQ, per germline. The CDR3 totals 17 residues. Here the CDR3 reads CASSLTGLAGFTDTQYF. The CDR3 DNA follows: TGCGCCAGCAGCTTGACAGGACTAGCGGGTTTCACAGATACGCAGTATTTT. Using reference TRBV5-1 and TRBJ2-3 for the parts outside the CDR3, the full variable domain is KAGVTQTPRYLIKTRGQQVTLSCSPISGHRSVSWYQQTPGQGLQFLFEYFSETQRNKGNFPGRFSGRQFSNSRSEMNVSTLELGDSALYLCASSLTGLAGFTDTQYFGPGTRLTVL.

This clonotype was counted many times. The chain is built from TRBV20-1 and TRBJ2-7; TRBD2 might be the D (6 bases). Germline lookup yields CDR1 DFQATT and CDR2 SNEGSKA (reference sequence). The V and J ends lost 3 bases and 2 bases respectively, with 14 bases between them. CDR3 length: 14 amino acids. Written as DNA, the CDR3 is TGCAGTGCTAGGGGGGAGCGGGCCCCCTACGAGCAGTACTTC. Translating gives CSARGERAPYEQYF.

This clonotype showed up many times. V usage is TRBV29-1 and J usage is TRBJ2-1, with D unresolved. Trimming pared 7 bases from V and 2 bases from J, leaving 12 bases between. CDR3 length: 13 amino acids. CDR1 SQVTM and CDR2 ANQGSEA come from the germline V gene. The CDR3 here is CSAPSLTYNEQFF. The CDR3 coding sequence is TGCAGCGCCCCATCCCTAACCTACAATGAGCAGTTCTTC.

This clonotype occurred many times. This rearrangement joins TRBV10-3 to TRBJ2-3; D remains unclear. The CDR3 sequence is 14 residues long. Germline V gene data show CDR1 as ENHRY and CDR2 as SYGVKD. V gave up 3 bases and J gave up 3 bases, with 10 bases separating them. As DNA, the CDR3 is TGTGCCATCAGTGATATGGGCGGTACAGATACGCAGTATTTT. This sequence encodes CAISDMGGTDTQYF.

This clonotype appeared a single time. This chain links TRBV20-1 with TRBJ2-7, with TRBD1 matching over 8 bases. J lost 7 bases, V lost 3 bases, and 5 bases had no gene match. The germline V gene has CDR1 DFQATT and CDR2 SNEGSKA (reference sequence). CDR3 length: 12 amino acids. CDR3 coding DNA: TGCAGTGCTAGGGGGGACAGGTGGGAGCAGTACTTC. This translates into CSARGDRWEQYF.

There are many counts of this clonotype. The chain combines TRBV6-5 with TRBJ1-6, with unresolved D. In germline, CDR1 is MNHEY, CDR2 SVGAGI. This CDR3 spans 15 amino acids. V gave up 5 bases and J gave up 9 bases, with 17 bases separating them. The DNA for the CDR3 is TGTGCCAGCAGTCCACCGGGAGCTCGGGCTTCACCCCTCCACTTT. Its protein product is CASSPPGARASPLHF.